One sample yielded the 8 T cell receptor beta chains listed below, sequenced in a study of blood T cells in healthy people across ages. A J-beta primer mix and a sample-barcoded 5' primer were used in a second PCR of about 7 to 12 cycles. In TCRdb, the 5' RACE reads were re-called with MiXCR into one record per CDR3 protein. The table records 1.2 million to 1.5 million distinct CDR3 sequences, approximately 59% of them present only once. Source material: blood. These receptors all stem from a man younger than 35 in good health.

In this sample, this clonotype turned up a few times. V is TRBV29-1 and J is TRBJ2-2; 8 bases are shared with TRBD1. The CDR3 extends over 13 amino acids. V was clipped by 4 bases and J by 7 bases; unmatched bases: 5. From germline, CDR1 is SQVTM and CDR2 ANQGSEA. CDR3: CSVGDRSFGELFF. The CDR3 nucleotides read TGCAGCGTTGGGGACAGGAGCTTCGGGGAGCTGTTTTTT.

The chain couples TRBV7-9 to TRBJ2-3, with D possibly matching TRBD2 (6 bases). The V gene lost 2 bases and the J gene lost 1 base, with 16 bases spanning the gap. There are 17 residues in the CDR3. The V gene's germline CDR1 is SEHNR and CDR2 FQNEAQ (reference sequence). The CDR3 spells CASSLRLGEAGTDTQYF. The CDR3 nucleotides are TGTGCCAGCAGCTTAAGGCTCGGGGAGGCAGGCACAGATACGCAGTATTTT.

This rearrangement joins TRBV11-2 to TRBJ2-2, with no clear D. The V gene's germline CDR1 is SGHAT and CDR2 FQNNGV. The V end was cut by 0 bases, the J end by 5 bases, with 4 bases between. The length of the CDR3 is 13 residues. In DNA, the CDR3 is TGTGCCAGCAGCTTAGATAAAACCGGGGAGCTGTTTTTT. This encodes CASSLDKTGELFF.

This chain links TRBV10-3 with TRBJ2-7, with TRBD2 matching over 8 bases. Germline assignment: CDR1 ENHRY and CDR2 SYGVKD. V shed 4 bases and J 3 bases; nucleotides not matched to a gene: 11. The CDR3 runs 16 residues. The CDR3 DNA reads TGTGCCATCAGTGCCCTCCAAGCGGGAGAGGGCTACGAGCAGTACTTC. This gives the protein CAISALQAGEGYEQYF.

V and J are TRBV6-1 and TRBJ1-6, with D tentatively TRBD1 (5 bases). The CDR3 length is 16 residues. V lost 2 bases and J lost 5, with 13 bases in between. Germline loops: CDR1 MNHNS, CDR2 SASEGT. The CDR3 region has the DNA TGTGCCAGCAGTGAACGGCCCACCAGGGATAATTCACCCCTCCACTTT. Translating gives CASSERPTRDNSPLHF.

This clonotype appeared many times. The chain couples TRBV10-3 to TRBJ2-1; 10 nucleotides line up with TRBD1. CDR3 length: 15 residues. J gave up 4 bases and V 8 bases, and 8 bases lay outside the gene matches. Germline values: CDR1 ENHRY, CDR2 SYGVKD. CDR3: CAISGGQGGYNEQFF. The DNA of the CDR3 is TGTGCCATCTCAGGAGGACAGGGGGGGTACAATGAGCAGTTCTTC.

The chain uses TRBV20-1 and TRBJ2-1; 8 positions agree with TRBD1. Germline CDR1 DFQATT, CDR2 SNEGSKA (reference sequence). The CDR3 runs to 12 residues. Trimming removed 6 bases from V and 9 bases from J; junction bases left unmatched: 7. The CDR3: CSALRTGLEQFF. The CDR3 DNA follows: TGCAGTGCCCTAAGGACAGGGCTTGAGCAGTTCTTC.

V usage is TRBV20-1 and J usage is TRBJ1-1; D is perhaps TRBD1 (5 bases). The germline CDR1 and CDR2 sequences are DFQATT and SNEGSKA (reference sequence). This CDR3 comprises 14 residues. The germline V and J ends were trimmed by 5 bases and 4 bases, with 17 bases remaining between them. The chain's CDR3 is CSAVLQGFFTEAFF. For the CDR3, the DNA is TGCAGTGCTGTACTTCAGGGTTTCTTCACTGAAGCTTTCTTT.